This entry lists 5 T cell receptor beta chains sequenced from one sample in a study of blood T cell repertoires in COVID-19. TCRdb's copy holds only in-frame clones and misses some; the assay was immunoSEQ multiplex PCR. The sample has tens of thousands of clones; nearly 90% are singletons. Material for sequencing was peripheral blood. These receptors were taken from a man aged 60 to 69 with COVID-19, enrolled during active disease.

The gene calls are TRBV19 and TRBJ2-3, with D possibly being TRBD2 (6 bases). This CDR3 region has 11 residues. CDR1 LNHDA and CDR2 SQIVND come from the germline V gene (reference sequence). V was shortened by 8 bases and J by 10 bases, with 13 bases between the two germline ends. The CDR3 DNA is TGTGCCAGTGTAACTAGCAAGCCGCAGTATTTT. Translation gives CASVTSKPQYF. The full variable domain, with the rest looked up from reference TRBV19 and TRBJ2-3, is DGGITQSPKYLFRKEGQNVTLSCEQNLNHDAMYWYRQDPGQGLRLIYYSQIVNDFQKGDIAEGYSVSREKKESFPLTVTSAQKNPTAFYLCASVTSKPQYFGPGTRLTVL.

This clone was counted a few times. CDR3 DNA: TGTGCCACCTCAACGTGGGGACAGGGGAATGGCTACACCTTC. Encoded protein: CATSTWGQGNGYTF. The chain carries TRBV6-5 and TRBJ1-2; 10 positions match TRBD1. The V segment lost 10 bases and the J segment 6 bases; nucleotides outside the gene matches: 11. Germline V gene lookup returns CDR1 MNHEY and CDR2 SVGAGI. This CDR3 is 14 amino acids long.

This clone was detected only a few times. The J gene is TRBJ1-4, the V gene TRBV7-9; TRBD1 might be the D (5 bases). V lost 4 bases and J lost 2, with 17 bases in between. The germline CDR1 and CDR2 sequences are SEHNR and FQNEAQ (reference sequence). The CDR3 is 17 amino acids. As DNA, the CDR3 is TGTGCCAGCAGCTCCCTGGGGGGTGGTGTTACTAATGAAAAACTGTTTTTT. Its protein is CASSSLGGGVTNEKLFF.

This clone was detected only a few times. V and J are TRBV7-8 and TRBJ2-3; weak D call: TRBD1 (5 bases). This CDR3 contains 18 residues. V dropped 2 bases and J dropped 0 bases, with 18 bases sitting between them. Per germline, CDR1 SGHVS and CDR2 FQNEAQ. In DNA, the CDR3 is TGTGCCAGCAGCTTACCGAAACTTAGGGGCCCGAGCACAGATACGCAGTATTTT. Translation gives CASSLPKLRGPSTDTQYF.

The chain links TRBV27 to TRBJ1-4; a weak D match, TRBD1 (5 bases). The CDR3 is made up of 17 amino acids. Trimming cost V 10 bases and J 0 bases, with 21 bases left between them. The germline CDR1 and CDR2 sequences are MNHEY and SMNVEV (reference sequence). In DNA form, the CDR3 reads TGTGCCACCCGCCTACGTACGACAGCCTCAACTAATGAAAAACTGTTTTTT. It encodes CATRLRTTASTNEKLFF.